This T cell receptor (beta chain) is from a study of beta chain features in type 1 diabetes. Study outcomes and limitations: There was a moderate but significant shortening of TCRB CDR3s in all four CD4+ subsets of Type 1 diabetes patients. Researchers could not determine here whether HLA type influences TCRB rearrangement.

At least ten counts were recorded for this clone. Its antigen is undetermined. As every portion of the isolated RNA was reverse transcribed, the sequencing read expressed TCRB transcripts. The table came from immunoSEQ multiplex PCR; TCRdb's copy has only in-frame clones and leaves some out. The table shows fewer than 400,000 clones, with roughly 9% occurring only once. This clonotype originated in a man aged 25-45 years with type 1 diabetes. The sequenced material came from central memory CD4+ T cells from blood.

CDR3 amino acids: CASSVSWSDNEQFF. The CDR3 DNA is TGTGCCAGCAGCGTTTCTTGGAGCGACAATGAGCAGTTCTTC. The chain has TRBV6-6 and TRBJ2-1; the D is unclear. The CDR3 sequence is 14 residues long. CDR1 MNHNY and CDR2 SVGAGI come from the germline V gene (reference sequence). With 6 bases removed from V and 5 bases from J, the gap between germline ends came to 14 bases.